A single TCR beta chain is shown here with its context. This clonotype was picked up a small number of times. Its recognized antigen is unknown. It has no much larger one-base neighbor in the sample; base qualities were not kept. The trim is 4 bases for V and 9 bases for J, with a gap of 13 bases between the germline ends. The germline V gene supplies CDR1 MRHNA and CDR2 SNTAGT. Measured from the cysteine to the phenylalanine, the CDR3 is 13 residues long. Only CDR3 DNA remains: 39 bases, in frame from the first base. Systemically healthy Caucasian individuals from Russia, over 30 in total and aged roughly 6 to 100 years, were included as donors. Each donor gave around 9.5 milliliters of peripheral blood, collected into EDTA-treated Vacutainer tubes. PBMCs were isolated by Ficoll-Paque density-gradient centrifugation, with at least 7 million obtained per sample. Total RNA, at least 6 micrograms per sample, was extracted from PBMCs with Trizol reagent. For every donor, an aliquot of PBMCs went through flow cytometry to measure the percentages of naive CD45RAhigh/CD27high T cells.

The sample belongs to a study of blood T cells in healthy people across ages (dated by TCRdb to the mid-2010s). For context, the study as a whole: In model experiments, template switching captured roughly one uniquely barcoded TCR beta cDNA molecule for every two T cells. Using deep sequencing normalized with unique cDNA molecular identifiers, the study measured how TCR beta repertoire diversity changes with age. The study analyzed two additional independent replicas of 1 million unique cDNA reads from the same blood draw for two donors, one aged 18 to 30 and one aged 80 or older. Donors were grouped into four age groups: young (average roughly 15 years), middle-aged (approximately 41), aged (about 60) and long-lived (just over 80). To avoid experimental bias, donors of different ages were randomly spread across the sequencing lanes. Study-level results and caveats: Estimates of total diversity based on one million sequenced T cells were regarded as lower bounds and as underestimates. Donor CMV infection status was unknown, potentially confounding age-related changes in expanded clonotypes. Bulk unsorted PBMC profiling prevented conclusive comparison of naive and antigen-experienced compartments. Observed TCR beta diversity per million T cells fell roughly linearly with age, and a significant reduction was already apparent by age around 44. There was a strong correlation between observed TCR beta diversity and the percentage of naive T cells measured by flow cytometry. Compared with the aged group, the long-lived group had more naive CD4+ T cells, fewer expanded clones and increased TCR diversity, a pattern suggesting age selection.

The library was produced with 5' RACE. Sequencing took place on an Illumina HiSeq 2500. A second PCR of roughly 6 to 11 cycles was performed with a sample-barcoded 5' primer and a J-beta primer mix. Each TCR beta cDNA molecule received a unique molecular identifier from a template-switch 5' adaptor carrying 12 random nucleotides. Each sample yielded at least 3 million CDR3-containing paired-end reads. First-strand cDNA synthesis was performed from all RNA using the Mint cDNA synthesis kit, with priming by a TRBC-specific oligonucleotide. Following uracil-DNA glycosylase treatment, a first 18-cycle PCR with universal primers M1SS and BC2_uni_R was performed on all cDNA. In the paper's pipeline: For normalization, 1 million high-quality reads were randomly selected from each sample, with every read carrying a distinct molecular identifier. Instead of being binned into consensus sequences, reads that shared molecular identifiers were thrown out. MiTCR, run with a Q25 quality threshold and the strictest error-elimination algorithm, handled CDR3 identification, clonotype clustering and error correction. Lower-bound total TCR beta diversity was estimated with a nonparametric unseen species model using Euler transformation. TCRdb reran the public reads through fastp at Q25 and MiXCR, keeping productive beta chains. When rows share a CDR3 protein, they turn into one entry using the most common DNA and genes. These V and J calls rely on TCRdb rather than the paper's analysis. This sample lists about 970,000 distinct CDR3 sequences; 51% were detected once. Of the sample, about a fifth falls within the top ten clones.

This TCR was sampled from a woman aged 55-70 years in good health. The rearrangement joined TRBV6-4 to TRBJ2-1; matching of 6 bases hints at TRBD1 as the D gene. Sequenced sample: blood. This receptor carries the CDR3 CASSVQGGREQFF. The sequenced DNA: TGTGCCAGCAGTGTACAGGGCGGTCGTGAGCAGTTCTTC.